The rows below give T cell receptor beta chains drawn from one sample of a study of blood T cell repertoires in COVID-19. TCRdb keeps only in-frame clones here, not all; method: immunoSEQ multiplex PCR. Among approximately 300,000 clones listed, roughly 90% were seen once. Source material: peripheral blood. The receptor source for this set is a man aged 18 to 29 who had recovered from COVID-19. The CDR3 runs from the conserved cysteine through the conserved F or W. The D gene is left open where the match is weak. The listing skips clone size in some rows; elsewhere it reads once, few, many or a size class.

V gene,clone size,J gene,D gene,CDR3 DNA,CDR3 protein
TRBV7-3,few,TRBJ1-6,.,TGTGCCAGCAGCTTCGGGGGTGTTTATTCACCCCTCCACTTT,CASSFGGVYSPLHF
TRBV11-2,few,TRBJ1-1,.,TGTGCCAGCAGCTTAGGGGCGAACACTGAAGCTTTCTTT,CASSLGANTEAFF
TRBV5-4,.,TRBJ1-2,TRBD1,TGTGCCAGCAGCTACGGACAGGACTCCTTCTACACCTTC,CASSYGQDSFYTF
TRBV29-1,.,TRBJ2-1,TRBD2,TGCAGCGCAACCCCTATAGCGGGGGACAATGAGCAGTTCTTC,CSATPIAGDNEQFF
TRBV7-9,.,TRBJ2-1,.,TGTGCCAGCAGCCTAGCCGGTGGCACAGGAAGCAATGAGCAGTTCTTC,CASSLAGGTGSNEQFF
TRBV5-6,.,TRBJ2-1,.,TGTGCCAGCAGCCCCCAGGGGTCCAATGAGCAGTTCTTC,CASSPQGSNEQFF
TRBV19,.,TRBJ2-1,TRBD1,TGTGCCAGTAGTCCTGACAGGGTCGTGCAGTTCTTC,CASSPDRVVQFF
TRBV9,.,TRBJ2-7,TRBD1,TGTGCCACCCAAGATGCCGGGGACAGACCGACCTACGAGCAGTACTTC,CATQDAGDRPTYEQYF
TRBV6-5,.,TRBJ1-6,.,TGTGCCAGCAGTTACTCCGGGACACTTGATAATTCACCCCTCCACTTT,CASSYSGTLDNSPLHF
TRBV6-1,.,TRBJ2-7,TRBD2,TGTGCCAGCAGTGAACACTGGCGGGGGGCAAACTACGAGCAGTACTTC,CASSEHWRGANYEQYF
TRBV13,.,TRBJ1-1,TRBD1,TGTGCCAGCAGCCAACAAGAGACAGGGAAAAGGGAAGCTTTCTTT,CASSQQETGKREAFF
TRBV29-1,.,TRBJ2-7,.,TGCAGCGTTCAGACCGGGGTTTTCTACGAGCAGTACTTC,CSVQTGVFYEQYF
TRBV5-1,.,TRBJ2-7,.,TGCGCCAGCAGCTTGGTGCGACAGGACTACGAGCAGTACTTC,CASSLVRQDYEQYF
TRBV5-1,.,TRBJ1-2,.,TGCGCCAGCAGCTTGTCTGGCCTCGAAAACTATGGCTACACCTTC,CASSLSGLENYGYTF
TRBV7-8,.,TRBJ1-2,TRBD1,TGTGCCAGCAGCCCCCCCCCGGGACAGCGGTATGGCTACACCTTC,CASSPPPGQRYGYTF
TRBV24-1,.,TRBJ2-5,TRBD1,TGTGCCACCAGTGATCCCATAGGCCCAGGGGGCGTTGAGACCCAGTACTTC,CATSDPIGPGGVETQYF
TRBV15,once,TRBJ2-7,.,TGTGCCACCAGCAGAGATCCCGCAGGGGGGGAGCAGTACTTC,CATSRDPAGGEQYF
TRBV9,once,TRBJ2-2,.,TGTGCCAGCAGCGTTCGGAACCGCGGCGGGGAGCTGTTTTTT,CASSVRNRGGELFF
TRBV5-1,.,TRBJ1-2,.,TGCGCCAGCAGCTTGGACGGTACCTACACCTTC,CASSLDGTYTF
TRBV13,.,TRBJ1-1,TRBD1,TGTGCCAGCAGCTTCCCGTCCGACAGGGTCGGCGCTTTCTTT,CASSFPSDRVGAFF
TRBV4-2,.,TRBJ1-1,.,TGTGCCAGCAGCCAAGATGGGGGGACCTACACTGAAGCTTTCTTT,CASSQDGGTYTEAFF
TRBV3-1/TRBV3-2,few,TRBJ2-3,TRBD1,TGTGCCAGCAGCCCTATCCGACAGGGGACCACAGATACGCAGTATTTT,CASSPIRQGTTDTQYF
TRBV6-5,.,TRBJ1-2,.,TGTGCCAGCAGTTACTCGTCAGGGGATCTCTATGGCTACACCTTC,CASSYSSGDLYGYTF
TRBV25-1,.,TRBJ1-4,.,TGTGCCAGCACCAGGGGAATTGGTAATGAAAAACTGTTTTTT,CASTRGIGNEKLFF
TRBV19,once,TRBJ2-6,.,TGTGCCAGTACCACCCCGGGGACTGGGGCCAACGTCCTGACTTTC,CASTTPGTGANVLTF
TRBV10-3,.,TRBJ2-1,TRBD2,TGTGCCATCAGTGAACCTAGCGGGAGTTCCTACAATGAGCAGTTCTTC,CAISEPSGSSYNEQFF
TRBV11-2,.,TRBJ1-1,.,TGTGCCAGCAGCCCCCGGAGGGAAGCTTTCTTT,CASSPRREAFF
TRBV7-9,.,TRBJ1-1,.,TGTGCCAGCAGCCAGGGGAGTGAAGCTTTCTTT,CASSQGSEAFF
TRBV2,.,TRBJ2-1,TRBD2,TGTGCCAGCAGTGAAACTAGCGGGAGGAGGAATGAGCAGTTCTTC,CASSETSGRRNEQFF
TRBV5-1,.,TRBJ2-7,TRBD1,TGCGCCAGCAGCGTTTCCGGGACAGGGAAAACCTACGAGCAGTACTTC,CASSVSGTGKTYEQYF
TRBV3-1/TRBV3-2,.,TRBJ2-7,TRBD2,TGTGCCAGCAGCGGAGAGAGGAGCGGGAGAAGCTACGAGCAGTACTTC,CASSGERSGRSYEQYF
TRBV18,few,TRBJ2-7,TRBD1,TGTGCCAGCTCACCACTAGGGGACAGGGGCACCCACGAGCAGTACTTC,CASSPLGDRGTHEQYF
TRBV7-9,.,TRBJ1-4,.,TGTGCCAGCAGCTTAGACGGCGAGGCAACTAATGAAAAACTGTTTTTT,CASSLDGEATNEKLFF
TRBV12-3/TRBV12-4,.,TRBJ1-1,.,TGTGCCAGCAGTTTCGGCACTGAAGCTTTCTTT,CASSFGTEAFF
TRBV20-1,once,TRBJ1-1,.,TGCAGTGCGAAGGGGTCGGCTGAAGCTTTCTTT,CSAKGSAEAFF